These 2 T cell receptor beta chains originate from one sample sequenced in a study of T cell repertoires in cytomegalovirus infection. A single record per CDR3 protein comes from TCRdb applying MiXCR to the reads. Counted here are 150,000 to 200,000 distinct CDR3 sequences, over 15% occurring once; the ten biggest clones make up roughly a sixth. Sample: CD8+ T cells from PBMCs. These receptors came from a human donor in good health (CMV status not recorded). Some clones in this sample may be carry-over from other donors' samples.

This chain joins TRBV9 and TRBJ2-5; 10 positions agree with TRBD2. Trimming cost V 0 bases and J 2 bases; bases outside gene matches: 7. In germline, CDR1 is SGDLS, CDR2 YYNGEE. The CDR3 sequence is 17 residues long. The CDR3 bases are TGTGCCAGCAGCGTAGGAGGTAGCGGGAGGCAACAAGAGACCCAGTACTTC. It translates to CASSVGGSGRQQETQYF.

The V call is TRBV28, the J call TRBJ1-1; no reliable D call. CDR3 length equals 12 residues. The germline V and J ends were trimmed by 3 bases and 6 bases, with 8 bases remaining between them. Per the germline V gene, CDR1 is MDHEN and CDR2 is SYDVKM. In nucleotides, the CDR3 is TGTGCCAGCAGTTTTTCGCCTGCTGAAGCTTTCTTT. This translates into CASSFSPAEAFF.